This T cell receptor (beta chain) appears in the sequencing data of a study of blood T cell repertoires in COVID-19 (TCRdb year 2020). In terms of the full investigation: Samples covering the acute and convalescent phases of COVID-19 were provided by collaborators in the United States, Italy and Spain. Where available, HLA class I and class II types were obtained from metadata supplied by the sample provider rather than from assay-based typing. The material from the prospective study consisted of cDNA or gDNA derived from T cells, B-cell-depleted T cells, or PBMCs. The samples were drawn from the first 160 participants of the ongoing ImmuneRACE study and from 1,254 subjects provided by 6 global collaborators. The repertoires were released in a freely available public database intended as a resource for research on the immune response to SARS-CoV-2. Deeply sampled blood TCRbeta repertoires from subjects exposed to, actively infected with, or recovered from COVID-19 were included in the dataset. Nearly every sample came with metadata listing a de-identified subject ID, COVID-19 status, age in years and sex. What the authors observed across the whole study: Clinical and demographic metadata were provided uncurated, with the amount varying by source and participant.

TCRbeta CDR3 regions were amplified from genomic DNA by means of the immunoSEQ Assay, a bias-controlled multiplex PCR. The study's processing was this. Nucleated cell counts per sample were estimated from amplification of reference gene primers within the assay. To quantify the absolute abundance of each unique TCRbeta CDR3 rearrangement, sequence reads were collapsed and filtered. For each sample, productive Simpson clonality was calculated by taking the square root of Simpson's diversity index across productive rearrangements. Drawn from immuneACCESS, this table holds only the in-frame rearrangements with V and J called that TCRdb kept. Clones are partly lost; checked studies trace under half to an unresolved V gene and leave the rest unexplained. The DNA gave D and trimming, while V, J and clone size come from that table. A total of approximately 400,000 clones appear in this sample, 80% to 85% of them only once. Less than 6% of the sample is held by the ten biggest clonotypes.

Participants in the prospective study were enrolled through a virtual design, were aged about 18 to 90 years, and lived in under 25 United States geographic areas. In the prospective study, participants were assigned to cohorts based on the clinical history participants reported in a screening survey and a study questionnaire. ImmuneRACE Cohort 3 recovered participants were defined by two consecutive negative NP/OP PCR tests, healthcare professional clearance, or symptom resolution. In the prospective study, whole blood, serum and a nasopharyngeal or oropharyngeal swab were collected from each participant by mobile phlebotomists. Prospective study participants could optionally give additional blood draws and questionnaires over a roughly two-month period. Before DNA extraction, prospective study blood samples were shipped either frozen or at room temperature. The trim is 6 bases for V and 1 base for J, with a gap of 15 bases between the germline ends. From the cysteine up to the phenylalanine, the CDR3 has a length of 15 residues. Only the CDR3 part of the read is kept: 45 bases, read in frame from the first base. The germline V gene provides CDR1 ENHRY and CDR2 SYGVKD.

This clone showed up many times. The antigen it recognizes is unknown. Per-base qualities were not stored, and no clone one base away is much larger. Specimen: PBMCs or T cells enriched from blood (not recorded which). The TCR sequence derives from a woman aged 45-65 years who had recovered from COVID-19. Recombination joined TRBV10-3 with TRBJ2-5; TRBD1 is a possible D gene, resting on 6 matching bases. CDR3 reads: CAISPGTLVQETQYF. The sequenced DNA is TGTGCCATCAGCCCCGGGACACTCGTCCAAGAGACCCAGTACTTC.